This entry concerns a single T cell receptor (beta chain). Its target is not known. Tagging with unique molecular identifiers was applied to individual cDNA molecules. TCRdb analysed the 5' RACE reads with MiXCR anew, one entry per CDR3 protein. The sample lists under 60,000 distinct CDR3 sequences, more than 9% occurring once. These data are taken from a study of early T cells in non-severe SARS-CoV-2 infection. At the level of the study: The input, bulk RNA from unsorted whole blood, was sequenced, and chains were unpaired.

Regarding the study as a whole: Lookups in VDJdb leaned toward anti-spike CD8 responses and missed private and CD4 specificities.

The germline V gene has CDR1 SGHAT and CDR2 FQNNGV. The ends were cut back, 5 bases at V and 2 bases at J, with 19 bases in the middle. CDR3 length: 16 residues. Sequencing was done on a sample of whole blood. The genes are TRBV11-2 and TRBJ2-7; no clear D. The source is an adult who was a healthcare worker with PCR-confirmed SARS-CoV-2 infection or an uninfected control (not recorded which). The CDR3 reads CASSPRPRPTTYEQYF. Written as DNA, the CDR3 is TGTGCCAGCAGCCCGAGACCGAGGCCGACAACCTACGAGCAGTACTTC.